This T cell receptor (beta chain) comes out of a study of cytomegalovirus exposure and HLA in healthy donors. At the level of the study: The roughly 120 validation repertoires matched the 666 first-cohort repertoires in platform, a later analysis reported.

Per the germline V gene, CDR1 is MGHRA and CDR2 is YSYEKL. The CDR3 has 15 residues. J gave up 8 bases and V 6 bases, and 11 bases lay outside the gene matches. Worth noting for this clone: What it recognizes is unknown.

The study's findings and limits: In the 120 or so validation repertoires, more than 85% of cluster scores exceeded 0, per a later analysis. Confirmation in vitro established that a few CMV-associated chains were specific for CMV antigens.

Clones were sequenced by immunoSEQ multiplex PCR, and TCRdb holds only the in-frame ones, with some missing. The sample carries around 190,000 clones, approximately 81% recorded once. The rearrangement links TRBV4-1 to TRBJ1-4, with TRBD1 matching over 8 bases. The sequence came from a man between 18 and 29 years old in good health and CMV-seropositive. Input material: PBMCs. The CDR3 sequence is CASRDDRGEGEKLFF. In nucleotides, the CDR3 is TGCGCCAGCAGGGATGACAGGGGAGAAGGGGAAAAACTGTTTTTT.